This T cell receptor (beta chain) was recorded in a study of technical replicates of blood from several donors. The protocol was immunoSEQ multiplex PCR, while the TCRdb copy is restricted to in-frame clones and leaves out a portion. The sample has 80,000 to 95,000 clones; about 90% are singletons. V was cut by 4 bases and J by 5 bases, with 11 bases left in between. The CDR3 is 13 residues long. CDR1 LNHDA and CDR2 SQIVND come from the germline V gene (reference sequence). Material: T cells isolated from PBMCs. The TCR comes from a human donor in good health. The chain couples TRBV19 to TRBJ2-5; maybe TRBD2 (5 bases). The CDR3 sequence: CASSRSRGETQYF. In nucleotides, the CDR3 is TGTGCCAGTAGTAGGTCCAGAGGGGAGACCCAGTACTTC.